These 24 T cell receptor beta chains originate from one sample sequenced in a study of blood T cell repertoires in COVID-19. Assay used: immunoSEQ multiplex PCR; TCRdb lists only in-frame clones, some missing. The table has 300,000 to 400,000 clones, 89% seen once; the top ten hold around 3%. Sequenced: peripheral blood. The receptors originated from a woman aged 25 to 39 with COVID-19, enrolled during active disease.

The rearrangement links TRBV12-3 or TRBV12-4 to TRBJ1-2; 7 bases map to TRBD1. This CDR3 region has 11 residues. The CDR3 bases are TGTGTGGTCGTCAGGGGGTATGGCTACACCTTC. Residues: CVVVRGYGYTF.

The chain combines TRBV5-4 with TRBJ2-1; TRBD2 matches at 7 bases. Germline values: CDR1 SGHNT, CDR2 YYREEE (reference sequence). After removal of 0 bases from V and 2 bases from J, the junction contained 2 bases not matched to a gene. The CDR3 is made up of 15 amino acids. This chain's CDR3 is CASSLGLAAYNEQFF. CDR3 DNA sequence: TGTGCCAGCAGCTTGGGGCTAGCGGCCTACAATGAGCAGTTCTTC.

The chain joins TRBV6-5 to TRBJ2-7; TRBD2 matches 15 bases. The CDR3 has 14 residues. The germline V gene has CDR1 MNHEY and CDR2 SVGAGI. V lost 8 bases and J lost 5; bases outside the gene matches: 4. In nucleotides, the CDR3 is TGTGCCAGCGGACTAGCGGGGGGGCCAAACGAGCAGTACTTC. It is translated as CASGLAGGPNEQYF.

The chain is built from TRBV30 and TRBJ1-5; the D gene is possibly TRBD1 (5 bases). CDR1 is GTSNPN, CDR2 SVGIG, per germline (reference sequence). The CDR3 contains 15 residues. Between the trimmed V and J ends, which lost 2 bases and 6 bases, there was a span of 17 bases. Here the CDR3 reads CAWSSPARGTQPQHF. CDR3 nucleotides: TGTGCCTGGAGTAGTCCGGCACGCGGGACTCAGCCCCAGCATTTT. Full variable domain (rest looked up from reference TRBV30 and TRBJ1-5): SQTIHQWPATLVQPVGSPLSLECTVEGTSNPNLYWYRQAAGRGLQLLFYSVGIGQISSEVPQNLSASRPQDRQFILSSKKLLLSDSGFYLCAWSSPARGTQPQHFGDGTRLSIL.

The gene calls are TRBV10-3 and TRBJ1-1, with 10 bases that match TRBD1. The CDR3 extends over 14 amino acids. Germline V gives CDR1 ENHRY, CDR2 SYGVKD. V dropped 8 bases and J dropped 3; count of bases not matched to a gene: 6. CDR3 DNA: TGTGCCATCCGCAGACAGGGGGCGGACACTGAAGCTTTCTTT. Protein: CAIRRQGADTEAFF.

This chain joins TRBV5-4 and TRBJ2-7; unclear D gene. V was pared by 0 bases and J by 2 bases, with 6 bases between. CDR1 is SGHNT, CDR2 YYREEE, per germline (reference sequence). This CDR3 has 13 residues. CDR3 residues: CASSLATAYEQYF. CDR3 bases: TGTGCCAGCAGCTTGGCAACAGCCTACGAGCAGTACTTC.

The chain links TRBV4-3 to TRBJ2-1, with 9 bases lining up with TRBD2. This CDR3 region has 16 residues. Germline V gives CDR1 LGHNA, CDR2 YSLEER. V shed 1 base, J shed 9 bases, and the junction held 10 bases outside the gene matches. As DNA, the CDR3 is TGCGCCAGCAGCCAAGTTAAGGCGGGGGGGCCGCCTGAGCAGTTCTTC. This encodes CASSQVKAGGPPEQFF.

The V call is TRBV27, the J call TRBJ1-1; perhaps TRBD1 as D (5 bases). CDR3 length equals 14 residues. The germline V gene encodes CDR1 MNHEY and CDR2 SMNVEV (reference sequence). V lost 3 bases, J lost 1 base, and 9 bases lay in between. CDR3 loop: CASSFETGNTEAFF. As DNA, the CDR3 is TGTGCCAGCAGTTTTGAAACAGGGAACACTGAAGCTTTCTTT.

The gene calls are TRBV7-2 and TRBJ2-1; 7 nucleotides line up with TRBD2. Germline assignment: CDR1 SGHTA and CDR2 FQGNSA. The CDR3 sequence is 15 residues long. V gave up 8 bases and J gave up 4 bases; unmatched junction bases: 11. CDR3 region: CASGSGLAAYNEQFF. CDR3 in DNA: TGTGCCAGCGGTTCAGGGCTAGCGGCTTACAATGAGCAGTTCTTC.

The chain couples TRBV7-2 to TRBJ2-5; tentative D call: TRBD2 (6 bases). The germline gives CDR1 SGHTA, CDR2 FQGNSA. The CDR3 loop spans 16 amino acids. Trimming left V 1 base short and J 2 bases short, with 14 bases between. The CDR3 DNA follows: TGTGCCAGCAGCTTAGTTCGGTTAGCGGTACAAGAGACCCAGTACTTC. Translating gives CASSLVRLAVQETQYF.

This chain joins TRBV28 and TRBJ1-2; D remains unclear. Trimming pared 3 bases from V and 4 bases from J, leaving 9 bases between. Germline V gives CDR1 MDHEN, CDR2 SYDVKM. The CDR3 is 13 residues long. The DNA for the CDR3 is TGTGCCAGCAGTTTGTTGGCCATCTATGGCTACACCTTC. Translation gives CASSLLAIYGYTF.

This chain joins TRBV28 and TRBJ2-7, with TRBD1 as a possible D gene (6 bases). The V and J ends lost 2 bases and 8 bases respectively, with 13 bases between them. This CDR3 is built from 13 residues. The germline V gene encodes CDR1 MDHEN and CDR2 SYDVKM. This chain's CDR3 is CASSLAPGEQQYF. In DNA form, the CDR3 reads TGTGCCAGCAGTTTAGCCCCAGGGGAGCAGCAGTACTTC.

The chain recombines TRBV18 with TRBJ2-5, with 10 bases that match TRBD2. This CDR3 spans 15 amino acids. V lost 8 bases, J lost 2 bases, and 8 bases stayed unmatched. Looked up from germline, CDR1 is KGHSH and CDR2 is LQKENI. CDR3: CASLTGTSAQETQYF. CDR3 nucleotides: TGTGCCAGCCTTACCGGGACTAGCGCGCAAGAGACCCAGTACTTC. Based on the CDR3 plus reference TRBV18 and TRBJ2-5, the full variable domain is NAGVMQNPRHLVRRRGQEARLRCSPMKGHSHVYWYRQLPEEGLKFMVYLQKENIIDESGMPKERFSAEFPKEGPSILRIQQVVRGDSAAYFCASLTGTSAQETQYFGPGTRLLVL.

The chain carries TRBV5-1 and TRBJ2-5, with a weak D call TRBD1 (5 bases). This CDR3 has 15 residues. Germline V CDR1 and CDR2: SGHRS, YFSETQ. V lost 3 bases and J lost 1, with 13 bases in between. The CDR3 DNA reads as TGCGCCAGCAGCTCCAGGGTCCCCTTCCAAGAGACCCAGTACTTC. Its protein product is CASSSRVPFQETQYF.

The chain employs TRBV27 and TRBJ2-7; D possibly corresponds to TRBD1 (6 bases). Trimming shortened V by 6 bases and J by 7 bases, and 19 bases separated the two germline ends. The CDR3 spans 14 residues. Germline V CDR1 and CDR2: MNHEY, SMNVEV (reference sequence). CDR3 protein: CASSSPEVTGEQYF. CDR3 DNA sequence: TGTGCCAGCAGCTCCCCGGAAGTTACAGGGGAGCAGTACTTC.

The chain links TRBV30 to TRBJ2-2; tentatively, D is TRBD1 (6 bases). The length of the CDR3 is 12 residues. V lost 1 base to trimming and J lost 13 bases, with 13 bases between them. Germline lookup yields CDR1 GTSNPN and CDR2 SVGIG (reference sequence). CDR3 loop: CAWSGTGRGLFF. Here the CDR3 DNA reads TGTGCCTGGAGTGGAACAGGGCGCGGGCTGTTTTTT.

This chain links TRBV7-6 with TRBJ2-2; D is possibly TRBD2 (5 bases). Trimming removed 5 bases at V and 10 bases at J, with 20 bases between. CDR1 is SGHVS, CDR2 FNYEAQ, per germline. The CDR3 loop spans 15 amino acids. The CDR3 protein is CASSGTGYSSEELFF. DNA of the CDR3: TGTGCCAGCAGCGGTACGGGGTATTCTTCGGAGGAGCTGTTTTTT.

This clone was seen only once. The chain recombines TRBV5-1 with TRBJ2-3, with 7 bases matching TRBD1. The CDR3 contains 16 residues. The V gene end was trimmed by 4 bases and the J gene end by 4 bases; junction bases not matched to a gene: 12. The germline V gene encodes CDR1 SGHRS and CDR2 YFSETQ. CDR3: CASSRTGTAGADTQYF. The DNA for the CDR3 is TGCGCCAGCAGCCGCACAGGGACAGCCGGGGCAGATACGCAGTATTTT.

This chain links TRBV11-3 with TRBJ2-3; 10 nucleotides align to TRBD1. V trimming: 5 bases; J trimming: 4 bases; junction bases outside the gene matches: 3. Per germline, CDR1 SGHNT and CDR2 YENEEA. The CDR3 totals 14 residues. The CDR3 spells CASSPGQGADTQYF. The CDR3 coding sequence is TGTGCCAGCAGCCCCGGACAGGGGGCAGATACGCAGTATTTT.

The gene calls are TRBV7-8 and TRBJ1-5, with TRBD1 matching 7 bases. This CDR3 comprises 15 residues. With V trimmed by 3 bases and J by 3 bases, 5 bases remained unmatched. CDR1 and CDR2 (germline): SGHVS, FQNEAQ. The chain's CDR3 is CASSFLQGDNQPQHF. In DNA, the CDR3 is TGTGCCAGCAGCTTCCTCCAGGGGGACAATCAGCCCCAGCATTTT.

This sequence joins TRBV24-1 and TRBJ2-3, with TRBD1 as a possible D gene (5 bases). There are 13 residues in the CDR3. V was trimmed by 9 bases and J by 3 bases, leaving 12 bases between them. Per germline, CDR1 KGHDR and CDR2 SFDVKD. CDR3 loop: CATRAQGTDTQYF. CDR3 DNA: TGTGCCACCCGAGCTCAGGGAACAGATACGCAGTATTTT.

The rearrangement links TRBV6-2 or TRBV6-3 to TRBJ1-1; possibly TRBD1 for D (5 bases). CDR3 length: 18 amino acids. Germline V CDR1 and CDR2: MNHEY, SVGEGT. V was shortened by 0 bases and J by 3 bases, with 20 bases between the two germline ends. This CDR3 is CASSYSISSREEDTEAFF. For the CDR3, the DNA is TGTGCCAGCAGTTACTCGATATCCTCCAGGGAGGAAGACACTGAAGCTTTCTTT.

The chain combines TRBV2 with TRBJ2-1; possibly TRBD2 for D (5 bases). V lost 5 bases and J lost 10, with 9 bases in between. This CDR3 contains 11 residues. CDR1 is SNHLY, CDR2 FYNNEI, per germline. CDR3 region: CASSSRGEQFF. The CDR3 region has the DNA TGTGCCAGCAGTAGCCGCGGGGAGCAGTTCTTC.

The chain has TRBV7-9 and TRBJ2-7, with D perhaps matching TRBD2 (6 bases). CDR3 length equals 12 residues. Trimming pared 4 bases from V and 7 bases from J, leaving 11 bases between. Germline V CDR1 and CDR2: SEHNR, FQNEAQ (reference sequence). The CDR3 DNA follows: TGTGCCAGCAGCTCCGTTGGGGGGGAGCAGTACTTC. Encoded protein: CASSSVGGEQYF.